This T cell receptor (beta chain) was sequenced for a study of T cell responses to AZD1222 COVID-19 vaccine. Study findings and constraints: Researchers report vaccine-associated CD4 TCRs spanning spike, with dominance at 160-218 and 743-854.

With regard to this clone: Its matching antigen is unknown.

The data were produced by immunoSEQ multiplex PCR, yet TCRdb's version contains in-frame clones alone and is incomplete. The data show approximately 120,000 clones, more than 80% seen once. The starting material was peripheral blood, obtained 28 days after the second AZD1222 dose. This receptor was identified in an adult who received the AZD1222 COVID-19 vaccine.

CDR3 loop: CAINQGDSYNEQFF. The CDR3 DNA reads as TGTGCCATCAATCAGGGGGACTCCTACAATGAGCAGTTCTTC. This rearrangement joins TRBV10-3 to TRBJ2-1; TRBD1 matches 7 bases. Trimming cost V 7 bases and J 0 bases; bases outside gene matches: 3. The CDR3 is made up of 14 amino acids. CDR1 ENHRY and CDR2 SYGVKD come from the germline V gene.